Listed here are 11 T cell receptor beta chains from one sample, sequenced in a study of blood T cell repertoires in COVID-19. Measured with immunoSEQ multiplex PCR; TCRdb has only the in-frame clones, and not every one. The data contain 300,000 or so clones, approximately 89% of them singletons. The sequencing sample was made of peripheral blood. The receptors here all came from a woman in her twenties or thirties who had recovered from COVID-19.

The chain is built from TRBV18 and TRBJ1-5; a possible D gene is TRBD1 (6 bases). CDR1 and CDR2 from the germline V gene are KGHSH and LQKENI. The CDR3 loop spans 15 amino acids. V lost 2 bases and J lost 9, with 17 bases in between. The CDR3 region is CASSPSAGPTGPQHF. For the CDR3, the DNA is TGTGCCAGCTCACCATCGGCAGGACCGACAGGGCCCCAGCATTTT.

CDR3 nucleotide sequence: TGCGCCAGCAGCCTGTGGACAGGGGGACTACAAGAGACCCAGTACTTC. Translation: CASSLWTGGLQETQYF. This rearrangement joins TRBV5-1 to TRBJ2-5; 10 bases are a match to TRBD1. The germline V gene has CDR1 SGHRS and CDR2 YFSETQ. V shed 4 bases, J shed 2 bases, and the junction held 8 bases outside the gene matches. The CDR3 sequence is 16 residues long.

The chain combines TRBV7-9 with TRBJ2-5; D possibly corresponds to TRBD2 (6 bases). CDR1 is SEHNR, CDR2 FQNEAQ, per germline (reference sequence). Trimming removed 3 bases at V and 1 base at J, with 9 bases between. This CDR3 contains 14 residues. The DNA of the CDR3 is TGTGCCAGCAGCTTCATGGGGGGCCAAGAGACCCAGTACTTC. Amino acid sequence: CASSFMGGQETQYF.

The chain couples TRBV5-5 to TRBJ2-3, with D perhaps matching TRBD1 (5 bases). Germline V gene lookup returns CDR1 SGHKS and CDR2 YYEKEE (reference sequence). V shed 0 bases and J shed 0 bases, with 8 bases lying between them. The CDR3 consists of 15 residues. The CDR3 DNA follows: TGTGCCAGCAGCTTGGAAGGGGTTAGCACAGATACGCAGTATTTT. Protein: CASSLEGVSTDTQYF.

The chain links TRBV28 to TRBJ1-3, with 7 bases matching TRBD1. V gave up 4 bases and J gave up 4 bases; unmatched junction bases: 7. Germline V lookup: CDR1 MDHEN, CDR2 SYDVKM. CDR3 length: 15 amino acids. In DNA, the CDR3 is TGTGCCAGCAGTTCTCGACAGGGTTCCGGAAACACCATATATTTT. Encoded protein: CASSSRQGSGNTIYF.

This CDR3 is CASSPRDWGLAGRYQETQYF. The CDR3 coding sequence is TGTGCCAGCAGCCCGAGAGACTGGGGACTAGCGGGGCGGTACCAAGAGACCCAGTACTTC. This chain connects TRBV3-1 (or the pseudogene TRBV3-2) to TRBJ2-5; TRBD2 matches at 13 bases. This CDR3 region has 20 residues. The germline CDR1 and CDR2 sequences are LGHDT and YNNKEL (reference sequence). The V segment lost 4 bases and the J segment 0 bases; nucleotides outside the gene matches: 14.

The chain couples TRBV19 to TRBJ1-6; D not certain. The length of the CDR3 is 12 residues. CDR1 LNHDA and CDR2 SQIVND come from the germline V gene (reference sequence). The V end lost 3 bases, the J end lost 8 bases, and 5 bases lay between the germline ends. CDR3 sequence reads: CASSMEDSPLHF. For the CDR3, the DNA is TGTGCCAGTAGTATGGAGGATTCACCCCTCCACTTT.

V is TRBV6-6 and J is TRBJ2-4; 12 bases align to TRBD2. V was pared by 6 bases and J by 5 bases, with 5 bases of the junction left unmatched. The CDR3 contains 15 residues. Looked up from germline, CDR1 is MNHNY and CDR2 is SVGAGI (reference sequence). The CDR3 coding sequence is TGTGCCAGCAGAACTAGACTAGCGGGGGAAAACATTCAGTACTTC. This translates into CASRTRLAGENIQYF.

The rearrangement joins TRBV5-1 to TRBJ1-2; the match to TRBD1 covers 8 bases. Germline CDR1 and CDR2: SGHRS and YFSETQ. V was clipped by 4 bases and J by 6 bases; unmatched bases: 5. This CDR3 is built from 13 residues. CDR3 sequence reads: CASSTRQGHGYTF. CDR3 DNA: TGCGCCAGCAGCACCCGACAGGGGCATGGCTACACCTTC.

The rearrangement joins TRBV7-9 to TRBJ2-7, with 13 bases matching TRBD2. The CDR3 totals 16 residues. V lost 4 bases to trimming and J lost 4 bases; unmatched junction nucleotides: 7. CDR1 and CDR2 from the germline V gene are SEHNR and FQNEAQ (reference sequence). This CDR3 reads CASSSIGTSGAYEQYF. CDR3 nucleotides: TGTGCCAGCAGCTCTATTGGGACTAGCGGGGCGTACGAGCAGTACTTC.

The chain combines TRBV14 with TRBJ1-2; the D gene is possibly TRBD1 (6 bases). The CDR3 is made up of 15 amino acids. Germline V CDR1 and CDR2: SGHDN, FVKESK. Trimming left V 4 bases short and J 0 bases short, with 12 bases between. The CDR3 here is CASSLVDSPNYGYTF. CDR3 in DNA: TGTGCCAGCAGCCTTGTGGACAGTCCTAACTATGGCTACACCTTC.